The 13 T cell receptor beta chains below were found in one sample sequenced in a study of blood T cell repertoires in COVID-19. Clones were read by immunoSEQ multiplex PCR, and TCRdb kept only the in-frame ones, dropping some. Of a few hundred thousand clones in the sample, roughly 84% were seen once. The material sequenced was peripheral blood. These receptors were obtained from a woman between 40 and 50 years old who had recovered from COVID-19.

This chain links TRBV2 with TRBJ2-7; a weak D match, TRBD1 (6 bases). Germline-derived CDR1 and CDR2 are SNHLY and FYNNEI. The germline V and J ends were trimmed by 1 base and 0 bases, with 13 bases remaining between them. This CDR3 has 16 amino acids. CDR3 in DNA: TGTGCCAGCAGTGAAGGAGGGACAAAGAGCTCCTACGAGCAGTACTTC. Protein sequence: CASSEGGTKSSYEQYF.

The chain uses TRBV27 and TRBJ2-7, with 7 bases identical to TRBD1. The J segment lost 4 bases and the V segment lost 2 bases, leaving 8 bases of the junction unmatched. In germline, CDR1 is MNHEY, CDR2 SMNVEV (reference sequence). The CDR3 has 15 residues. The CDR3 sequence: CASSLASTGDYEQYF. DNA for the CDR3: TGTGCCAGCAGTTTAGCCTCTACAGGGGATTACGAGCAGTACTTC.

V and J are TRBV5-1 and TRBJ1-5, with a tentative D call TRBD1 (5 bases). Germline V gene data show CDR1 as SGHRS and CDR2 as YFSETQ. The CDR3 extends over 13 amino acids. V shed 0 bases and J shed 6 bases, with 7 bases lying between them. As DNA, the CDR3 is TGCGCCAGCAGCTTGGCAGGGCCTCAGCCCCAGCATTTT. It specifies CASSLAGPQPQHF. Complete variable domain (other parts from reference TRBV5-1 and TRBJ1-5): KAGVTQTPRYLIKTRGQQVTLSCSPISGHRSVSWYQQTPGQGLQFLFEYFSETQRNKGNFPGRFSGRQFSNSRSEMNVSTLELGDSALYLCASSLAGPQPQHFGDGTRLSIL.

The chain combines TRBV6-5 with TRBJ1-1; maybe TRBD1 (6 bases). CDR1 is MNHEY, CDR2 SVGAGI, per germline. With 2 bases removed from V and 5 bases from J, the gap between germline ends came to 18 bases. The CDR3 spans 16 residues. In DNA form, the CDR3 reads TGTGCCAGCAGTTACGTCCGGGGGGCTTTGAGTACTGAAGCTTTCTTT. This translates into CASSYVRGALSTEAFF.

The rearrangement joins TRBV15 to TRBJ1-1, with D possibly matching TRBD1 (5 bases). Trimming took 0 bases from V and 3 from J, leaving 11 bases between them. The CDR3 contains 15 residues. In germline, CDR1 is LNHNV, CDR2 YYDKDF (reference sequence). The CDR3 bases are TGTGCCACCAGCAGAGATCCCAGGGTGGACACTGAAGCTTTCTTT. Amino acid sequence: CATSRDPRVDTEAFF. Filled out from reference TRBV15 and TRBJ1-1, the complete variable domain reads DAMVIQNPRYQVTQFGKPVTLSCSQTLNHNVMYWYQQKSSQAPKLLFHYYDKDFNNEADTPDNFQSRRPNTSFCFLDIRSPGLGDTAMYLCATSRDPRVDTEAFFGQGTRLTVV.

In this sample, this clone turned up a few times. The gene calls are TRBV28 and TRBJ2-7; TRBD1 is a possible D gene (5 bases). Germline CDR1 and CDR2: MDHEN and SYDVKM. Trimming left V 5 bases short and J 2 bases short, with 13 bases between. The CDR3 has 14 amino acids. The CDR3: CASSAPTVTYEQYF. The CDR3 DNA sequence: TGTGCCAGCAGTGCTCCGACAGTAACCTACGAGCAGTACTTC.

This clone has just a few counts. The chain couples TRBV3-1 (or the pseudogene TRBV3-2) to TRBJ1-2, with no clear D. The CDR3 is 13 residues long. V lost 4 bases, J lost 3 bases, and 9 bases lay in between. Germline assignment: CDR1 LGHDT and CDR2 YNNKEL (reference sequence). The CDR3 DNA is TGTGCCAGCAGCCCCTCGGAGGACTATGGCTACACCTTC. This translates into CASSPSEDYGYTF.

This chain joins TRBV12-3 or TRBV12-4 and TRBJ2-2, with no clear D. Trimming removed 11 bases from V and 8 bases from J, with 12 bases in between. The CDR3 consists of 11 residues. The CDR3 DNA is TGTGCCGTGCCATCCACTGGGGAGCTGTTTTTT. Amino acid sequence: CAVPSTGELFF.

The table lists this clone with a few counts. The chain couples TRBV23-1 to TRBJ1-6; 8 positions agree with TRBD1. TRBV23-1 is flagged as an ORF with uncertain function. V shed 3 bases and J 7 bases; nucleotides not matched to a gene: 8. CDR3 length: 16 residues. CDR3 bases: TGCGCCAGCAGTCACGACAGGGGCTTCGCGAATTCACCCCTCCACTTT. Its protein product is CASSHDRGFANSPLHF.

The J gene is TRBJ2-1, the V gene TRBV2; 11 bases match TRBD2. Germline CDR1 is SNHLY and CDR2 is FYNNEI. J gave up 5 bases and V 6 bases, and 9 bases lay outside the gene matches. The CDR3 is 16 amino acids. CDR3 region: CASRATLAGAHNEQFF. The CDR3 region has the DNA TGTGCCAGCAGAGCCACACTAGCGGGGGCCCACAATGAGCAGTTCTTC.

The chain combines TRBV11-2 with TRBJ1-1; 7 bases line up with TRBD1. The V and J ends lost 5 bases and 5 bases, in that order; junction bases with no gene match: 11. The V gene's germline CDR1 is SGHAT and CDR2 FQNNGV. The CDR3 is 15 amino acids. The chain's CDR3 is CASSTLQGSGTEAFF. The CDR3 nucleotides read TGTGCCAGCAGCACCCTACAGGGGTCTGGGACTGAAGCTTTCTTT. Complete variable domain (other parts from reference TRBV11-2 and TRBJ1-1): EAGVAQSPRYKIIEKRQSVAFWCNPISGHATLYWYQQILGQGPKLLIQFQNNGVVDDSQLPKDRFSAERLKGVDSTLKIQPAKLEDSAVYLCASSTLQGSGTEAFFGQGTRLTVV.

The V and J genes are TRBV6-5 and TRBJ2-5, with 9 nucleotides matching TRBD2. The CDR3 spans 14 residues. V dropped 6 bases and J dropped 1; count of bases not matched to a gene: 3. CDR1 and CDR2 from the germline V gene are MNHEY and SVGAGI. For the CDR3, the DNA is TGTGCCAGCAGGGGAGCGGGGGGCCAAGAGACCCAGTACTTC. Protein product: CASRGAGGQETQYF.

This clone was detected a few times. The chain carries TRBV6-5 and TRBJ1-4; 7 positions agree with TRBD1. Germline CDR1 MNHEY, CDR2 SVGAGI. With V trimmed by 0 bases and J by 8 bases, 6 bases remained unmatched. This CDR3 spans 15 amino acids. CDR3 residues: CASSYSPQTGEKLFF. As DNA, the CDR3 is TGTGCCAGCAGTTACTCCCCCCAGACAGGGGAAAAACTGTTTTTT.